Listed here are 18 T cell receptor beta chains from one sample, sequenced in a study of T cells in Graves' hyperthyroidism and ophthalmopathy. Researchers took RNA transcripts and amplified the TCR beta CDR3 regions from them. HTBI primers were the set used in a first-round RT-PCR of the TCR CDR3. TCRdb ran MiXCR on the multiplex PCR reads and lists one entry per CDR3 protein. The table includes 96,000 or so distinct CDR3 sequences, over 50% detected once. The sequencing sample was made of blood. The receptors were gathered from a woman in her 40s with Graves' hyperthyroidism.

This clonotype was seen only once. The CDR3 sequence is CASRTGTGVGELFF. CDR3 nucleotides: TGTGCCAGCCGCACCGGGACAGGGGTCGGGGAGCTGTTTTTT. V is TRBV7-2 and J is TRBJ2-2; 10 positions agree with TRBD1. The junction had 7 bases not matched to a gene; V was cut back by 8 bases and J by 7 bases. Germline CDR1 SGHTA, CDR2 FQGNSA. The CDR3 runs to 14 residues.

The chain carries TRBV20-1 and TRBJ2-5, with D tentatively TRBD2 (5 bases). The V gene lost 0 bases and the J gene lost 5 bases, with 16 bases spanning the gap. Germline CDR1 DFQATT, CDR2 SNEGSKA (reference sequence). This CDR3 spans 15 amino acids. This chain's CDR3 is CSARDRTQTGETQYF. The CDR3 nucleotides are TGCAGTGCTAGAGATAGGACTCAAACCGGGGAGACCCAGTACTTC.

V and J are TRBV29-1 and TRBJ2-6, with TRBD2 matching 9 bases. The CDR3 consists of 13 residues. The ends lost 5 bases at V and 6 bases at J; junction bases unmatched: 2. Germline CDR1 is SQVTM and CDR2 is ANQGSEA. The CDR3 coding sequence is TGCAGCGTTCAGCGGGGGGAGGCCAACGTCCTGACTTTC. It is translated as CSVQRGEANVLTF.

About this clonotype itself: Just one base apart from a much larger clone, this may be a read error. The rearrangement links TRBV7-2 to TRBJ1-1; no definite D call. This CDR3 region has 14 residues. Per the germline V gene, CDR1 is SGHTA and CDR2 is FQGNSA. The CDR3 sequence is CASSQVGTDTEAFF. DNA of the CDR3: TGCGCCAGCAGCCAAGTGGGCACAGACACTGAAGCTTTCTTT.

The J gene is TRBJ2-7, the V gene TRBV2, with 7 nucleotides matching TRBD1. V shed 3 bases and J 5 bases; nucleotides not matched to a gene: 1. The CDR3 covers 12 residues. Germline-derived CDR1 and CDR2 are SNHLY and FYNNEI. The CDR3 DNA sequence: TGTGCCAGCAGTGATACAGGGGACGAGCAGTACTTC. Translating gives CASSDTGDEQYF.

Comments on this clonotype: The germline gene is not matched at one end of the junction; a read error may be the cause. The chain couples TRBV10-2 to TRBJ2-7; 7 bases align to TRBD1. The CDR3 is made up of 13 amino acids. Germline loops: CDR1 WSHSY, CDR2 SAAADI. The CDR3 region has the DNA TGTGCCTCTAGAGGGGGCAGGGGACCCGAGCAGTACTTC. It is translated as CASRGGRGPEQYF.

This clonotype was detected only once. This chain links TRBV20-1 with TRBJ1-2; 8 bases are shared with TRBD1. V was pared by 6 bases and J by 7 bases, with 4 bases of the junction left unmatched. The CDR3 has 11 amino acids. Germline V lookup: CDR1 DFQATT, CDR2 SNEGSKA (reference sequence). This CDR3 is CSADRVSGYTF. The CDR3 coding sequence is TGCAGTGCGGACAGGGTCTCTGGCTACACCTTC.

The CDR3 is CASSSHRDSPLHF. DNA of the CDR3: TGTGCCAGCAGCTCACACAGGGATTCACCCCTCCACTTT. The chain recombines TRBV14 with TRBJ1-6; D may be TRBD1 (6 bases). V was trimmed by 5 bases and J by 8 bases, leaving 10 bases between them. CDR3 size: 13 residues. Germline V gives CDR1 SGHDN, CDR2 FVKESK.

In DNA, the CDR3 is TGTGCCAGCAGGGGGGATTCACCCCTCCACTTT. Translated: CASRGDSPLHF. The gene calls are TRBV7-9 and TRBJ1-6, with a possible D match to TRBD1 (5 bases). Trimming took off 6 bases at V and 8 bases at J, with 5 bases between the two ends. CDR1 and CDR2 from the germline V gene are SEHNR and FQNEAQ (reference sequence). This CDR3 comprises 11 residues.

In its sample, this clonotype was seen many times. The chain links TRBV5-1 to TRBJ2-3; D might be TRBD2 (6 bases). Germline V gene sequence: CDR1 SGHRS, CDR2 YFSETQ. The CDR3 has 15 amino acids. Trimming took off 0 bases at V and 3 bases at J, with 11 bases between the two ends. The CDR3 DNA reads as TGCGCCAGCAGCTTGGTATTTGCGGGAACAGATACGCAGTATTTT. This translates into CASSLVFAGTDTQYF.

This clonotype showed up just a few times. The chain joins TRBV7-9 to TRBJ2-7; D is unclear. The CDR3 runs to 14 residues. Germline V gene sequence: CDR1 SEHNR, CDR2 FQNEAQ (reference sequence). The V gene lost 6 bases and the J gene lost 3 bases, with 15 bases spanning the gap. The CDR3 region has the DNA TGTGCCAGCAGTCCTCCCCAGCGTGGCTACGAGCAGTACTTC. As protein: CASSPPQRGYEQYF.

This clonotype appeared many times. The chain is built from TRBV14 and TRBJ2-7; D is perhaps TRBD2 (6 bases). The CDR3 is made up of 15 amino acids. V lost 1 base and J 2 bases, leaving 12 bases between the germline ends. The germline V gene has CDR1 SGHDN and CDR2 FVKESK. CDR3 nucleotides: TGTGCCAGCAGCCAAGTCGGGGGTTTTACCTACGAGCAGTACTTC. This translates into CASSQVGGFTYEQYF.

Ten or more counts support this clonotype. V and J are TRBV2 and TRBJ1-5, with 9 bases matching TRBD1. CDR3 length: 15 amino acids. Trimming cost V 8 bases and J 4 bases; bases outside gene matches: 9. Germline CDR1 and CDR2: SNHLY and FYNNEI. In DNA, the CDR3 is TGTGCCAGCCGGGGGGGGACAGGGACAAATCAGCCCCAGCATTTT. It translates to CASRGGTGTNQPQHF.

This clonotype was observed many times. The chain uses TRBV7-9 and TRBJ2-2; D may be TRBD1 (5 bases). The CDR3 runs to 15 residues. V lost 5 bases, J lost 1 base, and 11 bases lay in between. Germline assignment: CDR1 SEHNR and CDR2 FQNEAQ (reference sequence). CDR3 region: CASSTPTENTGELFF. Here the CDR3 DNA reads TGTGCCAGCAGCACCCCGACAGAGAACACCGGGGAGCTGTTTTTT. The full variable domain, its missing parts supplied by reference TRBV7-9 and TRBJ2-2, is DTGVSQNPRHKITKRGQNVTFRCDPISEHNRLYWYRQTLGQGPEFLTYFQNEAQLEKSRLLSDRFSAERPKGSFSTLEIQRTEQGDSAMYLCASSTPTENTGELFFGEGSRLTVL.

This clonotype was picked up one time. A single base separates this from a much larger clone, so it may be a read error. The rearrangement joins TRBV7-2 to TRBJ2-3; TRBD2 is a possible D gene (5 bases). V was trimmed by 1 base and J by 1 base, leaving 9 bases between them. This CDR3 comprises 15 residues. Looked up from germline, CDR1 is SGHTA and CDR2 is FQGNSA. CDR3 sequence (DNA): TGTGCCAGCAGCTTAGGCGGGCTCGGCACAGATACGCAGTATTTT. This gives the protein CASSLGGLGTDTQYF.

This clonotype was observed many times. This chain connects TRBV6-5 to TRBJ2-5; the D is unclear. Trimming removed 7 bases from V and 2 bases from J, with 8 bases in between. CDR3 length: 12 amino acids. Per germline, CDR1 MNHEY and CDR2 SVGAGI. The DNA of the CDR3 is TGTGCCAGCACTTCTATTCAAGAGACCCAGTACTTC. This translates into CASTSIQETQYF.

This chain connects TRBV5-4 to TRBJ1-1; 7 positions match TRBD1. From germline, CDR1 is SGHNT and CDR2 YYREEE (reference sequence). V dropped 1 base and J dropped 4; count of bases not matched to a gene: 1. The CDR3 extends over 13 amino acids. The CDR3 here is CASSLYRGTEAFF. DNA of the CDR3: TGTGCCAGCAGCTTGTACAGGGGCACTGAAGCTTTCTTT.

This clonotype has more than one count but fewer than ten. The V and J genes are TRBV2 and TRBJ1-4; D unresolved. Germline loops: CDR1 SNHLY, CDR2 FYNNEI. Trimming stripped 1 base from V and 16 bases from J, with 1 base between. The CDR3 length is 8 residues. Here the CDR3 DNA reads TGTGCCAGCAGTGAAGAGTTTTTT. Translating gives CASSEEFF.